The next 31 T cell receptor beta chains were all read from a single sample in a study of CD8 T cells in ankylosing spondylitis. TCRdb re-called the 5' RACE reads through MiXCR, storing one row per CDR3 protein. Among some 100,000 distinct CDR3 sequences listed, 8% to 10% were seen once. The material sequenced was blood, either unsorted or a sorted T cell fraction (not recorded which). The receptors were sampled from a male donor with ankylosing spondylitis or in good health (not recorded which).

The CDR3 spells CASSEAGPGIQYF. CDR3 in DNA: TGTGCCAGCAGTGAAGCAGGGCCGGGCATTCAGTACTTC. The chain has TRBV2 and TRBJ2-4; D is uncertain. CDR3 length: 13 amino acids. The V gene lost 0 bases and the J gene lost 9 bases, with 9 bases spanning the gap. CDR1 SNHLY and CDR2 FYNNEI come from the germline V gene.

This clonotype has a count of ten or more. The chain is built from TRBV7-2 and TRBJ2-5, with a tentative D call TRBD2 (6 bases). V was clipped by 4 bases and J by 1 base, with 13 bases between them. The CDR3 runs to 15 residues. Per the germline V gene, CDR1 is SGHTA and CDR2 is FQGNSA. The CDR3 coding sequence is TGTGCCAGCAGCTACGAAGCGGGTATCCAAGAGACCCAGTACTTC. It encodes CASSYEAGIQETQYF.

This clonotype appeared many times. The V gene is TRBV2, the J gene TRBJ1-1; weak D call: TRBD1 (5 bases). Looked up from germline, CDR1 is SNHLY and CDR2 is FYNNEI. The CDR3 is 15 residues long. The V and J ends lost 8 bases and 4 bases respectively, with 20 bases between them. This chain's CDR3 is CASGTVGGGGTEAFF. The CDR3 DNA reads as TGTGCCAGCGGGACCGTGGGGGGGGGAGGCACTGAAGCTTTCTTT.

This clonotype was observed many times. The V call is TRBV4-3, the J call TRBJ2-3, with 7 bases identical to TRBD2. V lost 2 bases and J lost 6; bases outside the gene matches: 5. CDR3 length equals 14 residues. CDR1 and CDR2 from the germline V gene are LGHNA and YSLEER. The CDR3 region has the DNA TGCGCCAGCAGCCAACGACTAGCCTTGGATACGCAGTATTTT. It yields the protein CASSQRLALDTQYF.

In its sample, this clonotype was seen many times. V gene TRBV20-1 combines with J gene TRBJ1-1, with D possibly matching TRBD1 (6 bases). The CDR3 totals 15 residues. Between the trimmed V and J ends, which lost 3 bases and 5 bases, there was a span of 19 bases. Germline loops: CDR1 DFQATT, CDR2 SNEGSKA (reference sequence). The CDR3 is CSASGFGGRRTEAFF. The CDR3, as DNA: TGCAGTGCTAGCGGCTTTGGGGGGCGCCGGACTGAAGCTTTCTTT.

The table lists this clonotype with many counts. The rearrangement uses TRBV11-2 and TRBJ2-7; 10 bases are shared with TRBD1. The CDR3 covers 18 residues. Looked up from germline, CDR1 is SGHAT and CDR2 is FQNNGV. V trimming: 2 bases; J trimming: 2 bases; junction bases outside the gene matches: 12. The CDR3 nucleotides are TGTGCCAGCAGCTTATCTCATCCCGGGACAGGGGCCCCCTACGAGCAGTACTTC. It translates to CASSLSHPGTGAPYEQYF.

This clonotype was seen ten or more times. V gene TRBV7-2 combines with J gene TRBJ1-1; D is unresolved. Germline assignment: CDR1 SGHTA and CDR2 FQGNSA. This CDR3 has 14 residues. V shed 0 bases and J shed 8 bases, with 13 bases lying between them. The CDR3 nucleotides are TGTGCCAGCAGCTTAGCGGCGAACGAAGGCGAAGCTTTCTTT. This sequence encodes CASSLAANEGEAFF.

In its sample, this clonotype was seen many times. The V gene is TRBV12-5, the J gene TRBJ2-7; TRBD2 is a possible D gene (6 bases). The CDR3 runs 15 residues. From germline, CDR1 is LGHNT and CDR2 FRNRAP. V was clipped by 0 bases and J by 6 bases, with 15 bases between them. The chain's CDR3 is CASGLVPPEGSEQYF. The DNA of the CDR3 is TGTGCTAGTGGTTTGGTGCCACCGGAGGGCTCCGAGCAGTACTTC.

This clonotype was recorded many times. The chain recombines TRBV29-1 with TRBJ1-2; TRBD1 matches at 7 bases. The V gene end was trimmed by 4 bases and the J gene end by 8 bases; junction bases not matched to a gene: 4. The CDR3 loop spans 11 amino acids. Looked up from germline, CDR1 is SQVTM and CDR2 is ANQGSEA. The CDR3 loop reads CSVGQGIGYTF. The CDR3 bases are TGCAGCGTTGGACAGGGTATAGGCTACACCTTC.

This clonotype was observed many times. The gene calls are TRBV4-1 and TRBJ1-3; the D is unclear. In germline, CDR1 is MGHRA, CDR2 YSYEKL. Trimming pared 0 bases from V and 2 bases from J, leaving 20 bases between. CDR3 length: 19 amino acids. The CDR3 bases are TGCGCCAGCAGCCAAGATACCGACTTCCACTTCGATACTGGAAACACCATATATTTT. Translated: CASSQDTDFHFDTGNTIYF.

This clonotype was counted ten times or more. This chain connects TRBV6-1 to TRBJ2-2, with D perhaps matching TRBD1 (6 bases). Deletions cut 7 bases from V and 5 bases from J, with 11 bases between. Germline V CDR1 and CDR2: MNHNS, SASEGT. This CDR3 has 13 amino acids. This chain's CDR3 is CASMRTGTGELFF. The CDR3 bases are TGTGCCAGCATGCGCACAGGGACCGGGGAGCTGTTTTTT.

This clonotype turned up a few times. CDR3 DNA sequence: TGCGCCAGCAGCCAAGATCGGGGTACTGGGGCCAACGTCCTGACTTTC. Translating it yields CASSQDRGTGANVLTF. This chain joins TRBV4-3 and TRBJ2-6; the D gene is possibly TRBD2 (5 bases). The germline gives CDR1 LGHNA, CDR2 YSLEER. V was cut by 0 bases and J by 2 bases, with 8 bases left in between. The CDR3 is 16 residues long.

The sample holds a few counts of this clonotype. The rearrangement joins TRBV7-9 to TRBJ2-7; possibly TRBD2 for D (6 bases). Germline V CDR1 and CDR2: SEHNR, FQNEAQ (reference sequence). V was cut by 4 bases and J by 2 bases, with 12 bases left in between. The CDR3 has 14 amino acids. The CDR3 sequence: CASSWGRTAYEQYF. The CDR3 DNA reads TGTGCCAGCAGCTGGGGGAGGACCGCCTACGAGCAGTACTTC.

In its sample, this clonotype was seen many times. The rearrangement links TRBV7-3 to TRBJ2-7; D may correspond to TRBD1 or TRBD2 (5 bases each). This CDR3 region has 15 residues. Trimming removed 0 bases from V and 5 bases from J, with 14 bases in between. CDR1 and CDR2 (germline): SGHTA, FQGTGA. The chain's CDR3 is CASSLTPGREHEQYF. CDR3 DNA sequence: TGTGCCAGCAGCTTAACCCCCGGCAGGGAGCACGAGCAGTACTTC. The variable domain in full, completed from reference TRBV7-3 and TRBJ2-7, reads GAGVSQTPSNKVTEKGKYVELRCDPISGHTALYWYRQSLGQGPEFLIYFQGTGAADDSGLPNDRFFAVRPEGSVSTLKIQRTERGDSAVYLCASSLTPGREHEQYFGPGTRLTVT.

This clonotype has a count of ten or more. This rearrangement joins TRBV7-2 to TRBJ2-1; D might be TRBD2 (6 bases). The V end was cut by 5 bases, the J end by 4 bases, with 15 bases between. From germline, CDR1 is SGHTA and CDR2 FQGNSA. This CDR3 comprises 15 residues. CDR3 DNA: TGTGCCAGCAGCCCGACCCCTGGGACTTACAATGAGCAGTTCTTC. It yields the protein CASSPTPGTYNEQFF.

This clonotype was seen many times. This chain links TRBV20-1 with TRBJ2-1; D not resolved. The CDR3 covers 10 residues. Germline CDR1 reads DFQATT; CDR2 reads SNEGSKA (reference sequence). Trimming removed 6 bases at V and 4 bases at J, with 4 bases between. CDR3 residues: CSASYNEQFF. The CDR3 DNA is TGCAGTGCGTCTTACAATGAGCAGTTCTTC.

As concerns this clonotype: A clone one base away is much larger, so this may be a read error. The genes are TRBV3-1 and TRBJ1-1, with 8 nucleotides matching TRBD1. CDR3 size: 17 residues. Germline CDR1 LGHDT, CDR2 YNNKEL (reference sequence). The CDR3 bases are TGTGCCTGCAGCCCCTCCGACAGGGGTCATAGGAACACTGAAGCTTTCTTT. Amino acid sequence: CACSPSDRGHRNTEAFF. Looking up the rest from reference TRBV3-1 and TRBJ1-1 gives the full variable domain: DTAVSQTPKYLVTQMGNDKSIKCEQNLGHDTMYWYKQDSKKFLKIMFSYNNKELIINETVPNRFSPKSPDKAHLNLHINSLELGDSAVYFCACSPSDRGHRNTEAFFGQGTRLTVV.

This clonotype was picked up many times. This sequence joins TRBV25-1 and TRBJ2-2; no definite D call. CDR1 and CDR2 from the germline V gene are MGHDK and SYGVNS. The CDR3 covers 16 residues. V lost 0 bases and J 1 base, leaving 9 bases between the germline ends. The DNA of the CDR3 is TGTGCCAGCAGTGAATATGGGCGCCTGAACACCGGGGAGCTGTTTTTT. It codes for CASSEYGRLNTGELFF. The full variable domain, its missing parts supplied by reference TRBV25-1 and TRBJ2-2, is EADIYQTPRYLVIGTGKKITLECSQTMGHDKMYWYQQDPGMELHLIHYSYGVNSTEKGDLSSESTVSRIRTEHFPLTLESARPSHTSQYLCASSEYGRLNTGELFFGEGSRLTVL.

The CDR3 spells CASSVGGSSSYEQYF. In nucleotides, the CDR3 is TGTGCCAGCAGCGTAGGAGGATCGAGCTCCTACGAGCAGTACTTC. This sequence joins TRBV9 and TRBJ2-7; D is undetermined. Germline V lookup: CDR1 SGDLS, CDR2 YYNGEE. Between the trimmed V and J ends, which lost 0 bases and 0 bases, there was a span of 10 bases. CDR3 size: 15 residues. Using reference TRBV9 and TRBJ2-7 for the parts outside the CDR3, the full variable domain is DSGVTQTPKHLITATGQRVTLRCSPRSGDLSVYWYQQSLDQGLQFLIQYYNGEERAKGNILERFSAQQFPDLHSELNLSSLELGDSALYFCASSVGGSSSYEQYFGPGTRLTVT.

This clonotype has at least ten counts. CDR3 bases: TGTGCCAGCAGATCGGGGCTCCGGGACGAGCAGTACTTC. Its protein product is CASRSGLRDEQYF. The gene calls are TRBV7-2 and TRBJ2-7; the D gene could be TRBD1 or TRBD2 (5 bases each). The CDR3 is made up of 13 amino acids. Germline-derived CDR1 and CDR2 are SGHTA and FQGNSA. Trimming shortened V by 6 bases and J by 5 bases, and 14 bases separated the two germline ends.

This clonotype was seen many times. The chain has TRBV9 and TRBJ2-1; D may match TRBD1 or TRBD2 (6 bases each). This CDR3 has 16 residues. Germline V CDR1 and CDR2: SGDLS, YYNGEE. Trimming cost V 0 bases and J 3 bases, with 13 bases left between them. DNA for the CDR3: TGTGCCAGCAGCGTAGGGGGGCAGGGACTCTACAATGAGCAGTTCTTC. Protein: CASSVGGQGLYNEQFF. Filled out from reference TRBV9 and TRBJ2-1, the complete variable domain reads DSGVTQTPKHLITATGQRVTLRCSPRSGDLSVYWYQQSLDQGLQFLIQYYNGEERAKGNILERFSAQQFPDLHSELNLSSLELGDSALYFCASSVGGQGLYNEQFFGPGTRLTVL.

The chain has TRBV7-9 and TRBJ2-7; D is perhaps TRBD1 or TRBD2 (5 bases each). CDR1 and CDR2 from the germline V gene are SEHNR and FQNEAQ (reference sequence). V lost 5 bases, J lost 5 bases, and 16 bases lay in between. This CDR3 is 14 amino acids long. CDR3 nucleotides: TGTGCCAGCAGCAACCGGGACCAGACCAACGAGCAGTACTTC. It codes for CASSNRDQTNEQYF.

The sample holds a few counts of this clonotype. This chain connects TRBV18 to TRBJ2-1; D unresolved. Germline-derived CDR1 and CDR2 are KGHSH and LQKENI. Trimming took off 6 bases at V and 3 bases at J, with 15 bases between the two ends. The CDR3 length is 15 residues. The CDR3 DNA follows: TGTGCCAGCTCGCCTATAGGGCATAACTACAATGAGCAGTTCTTC. Translated: CASSPIGHNYNEQFF.

CDR3: CASTHLVGQTGTDTQYF. For the CDR3, the DNA is TGTGCCAGCACCCACCTGGTTGGCCAGACTGGCACAGATACGCAGTATTTT. The V call is TRBV12-3 or TRBV12-4, the J call TRBJ2-3; D not resolved. This CDR3 comprises 17 residues. The V and J ends lost 7 bases and 1 base respectively, with 21 bases between them.

This clonotype was recorded many times. This sequence joins TRBV20-1 and TRBJ1-4; D might be TRBD1 (6 bases). V lost 3 bases and J lost 7, with 15 bases in between. CDR3 length: 14 residues. CDR1 is DFQATT, CDR2 SNEGSKA, per germline (reference sequence). The CDR3: CSASTGIVGEKLFF. Written as DNA, the CDR3 is TGCAGTGCTAGTACAGGGATCGTAGGTGAAAAACTGTTTTTT.

The V gene is TRBV28, the J gene TRBJ2-5; no clear D gene. The CDR3 is 13 residues long. Germline V CDR1 and CDR2: MDHEN, SYDVKM. Deletions cut 8 bases from V and 5 bases from J, with 15 bases between. The CDR3 DNA reads as TGTGCCAGCGACGACCGGGCGAGTGAGACCCAGTACTTC. Its translation: CASDDRASETQYF.

This clonotype showed up many times. The chain is built from TRBV12-3 or TRBV12-4 and TRBJ2-1, with no clear D. The CDR3 is 14 residues long. Trimming pared 6 bases from V and 2 bases from J, leaving 11 bases between. The CDR3 DNA reads TGTGCCAGCAGCCCAATGGGTACCTACAATGAGCAGTTCTTC. As protein: CASSPMGTYNEQFF.

Ten or more counts support this clonotype. The chain couples TRBV20-1 to TRBJ1-1; D gene unclear. CDR3 length: 17 amino acids. Trimming pared 1 base from V and 7 bases from J, leaving 25 bases between. The germline V gene encodes CDR1 DFQATT and CDR2 SNEGSKA (reference sequence). The CDR3 is CSARGEASPESAVEAFF. Here the CDR3 DNA reads TGCAGTGCTAGAGGGGAGGCCTCCCCGGAGTCCGCCGTTGAAGCTTTCTTT.

This clonotype was seen many times. The CDR3 loop reads CASSLRRDSTKETQYF. In nucleotides, the CDR3 is TGTGCCAGCAGTCTACGGAGGGACAGTACTAAAGAGACCCAGTACTTC. The V and J genes are TRBV7-2 and TRBJ2-5; a weak D match, TRBD1 (7 bases). The CDR3 runs to 16 residues. Trimming took off 6 bases at V and 3 bases at J, with 20 bases between the two ends. Germline V lookup: CDR1 SGHTA, CDR2 FQGNSA.

With regard to this clonotype: This may stem from a read error, because a much larger clone lies one nucleotide away. The chain is built from TRBV5-6 and TRBJ2-3, with 8 positions matching TRBD2. The CDR3 covers 15 residues. The trim removed 4 bases at V and 6 bases at J, leaving 10 bases unmatched. CDR1 and CDR2 from the germline V gene are SGHDT and YYEEEE. CDR3 nucleotide sequence: TGTGCCAGCAGCCAGACAGCCGGGAGGGCGGATACGCAGTATTTT. Translation gives CASSQTAGRADTQYF.

This clonotype was recorded at least ten times. V gene TRBV7-3 combines with J gene TRBJ2-3, with a possible D match to TRBD1 (6 bases). The CDR3 runs 14 residues. The V and J ends lost 5 bases and 7 bases respectively, with 16 bases between them. Germline V CDR1 and CDR2: SGHTA, FQGTGA. The chain's CDR3 is CASSLSSQGNTQYF. CDR3 bases: TGTGCCAGCAGCCTCTCTTCTCAGGGGAATACGCAGTATTTT. The variable domain in full, completed from reference TRBV7-3 and TRBJ2-3, reads GAGVSQTPSNKVTEKGKYVELRCDPISGHTALYWYRQSLGQGPEFLIYFQGTGAADDSGLPNDRFFAVRPEGSVSTLKIQRTERGDSAVYLCASSLSSQGNTQYFGPGTRLTVL.